Listed here is a single T cell receptor (beta chain). Brentuximab vedotin exposure varied among the patients, all of whom had relapsed after autologous stem cell transplantation. Relapsed/refractory classical Hodgkin lymphoma patients had complete, partial or progressive responses. The CDR3 consists of 15 residues. Germline CDR1 reads SGHRS; CDR2 reads YFSETQ. Trimming pared 3 bases from V and 2 bases from J, leaving 14 bases between. These data originate in a study of PD-1 blockade in classical Hodgkin lymphoma. Study information: With a 2-week interval, patients received intravenous nivolumab at 3 mg/kg.

Method: immunoSEQ multiplex PCR; TCRdb's copy keeps in-frame clones and lacks some. The table records 45,000 to 55,000 clones, just under 75% of them present only once. This specimen consisted of peripheral blood mononuclear cells (PBMCs), obtained before the second cycle of nivolumab. The rearrangement joins TRBV5-1 to TRBJ2-5; the D gene is possibly TRBD2 (5 bases). The origin of this receptor is a human donor with classical Hodgkin lymphoma. CDR3 amino acids: CASSSRAGGQETQYF. As DNA, the CDR3 is TGCGCCAGCAGCTCACGTGCCGGAGGTCAAGAGACCCAGTACTTC.